Below, one T cell receptor beta chain is given with its context. Its antigen specificity is not known. Per-base quality was not reported, and no clone a single base away is much larger than it. Each PCR received spiked-in synthetic TCR analog templates so that absolute template abundance could be estimated from read counts. Using the immunoSEQ assay, TCRbeta CDR3 regions were amplified from genomic DNA with bias-controlled V and J gene primers. Sequencing of rearranged TCRbeta segments was done at approximately 20X coverage. The original pipeline was this. Sequencing errors were corrected by clustering, and CDR3s were annotated against IMGT so that V, D and J genes could be assigned. Only productive TCRbeta rearrangements were used in downstream analyses, excluding out-of-frame or stop-codon sequences. To compute clonality, Shannon entropy was normalized by the log of the number of unique productive sequences and then subtracted from one. Fisher's exact test with Benjamini-Hochberg correction, at a threshold of adjusted p below 0.01, was used to find clones that differed between time points or between blood and tumor. The source is immuneACCESS, and TCRdb retained only in-frame sequences with V and J called. Part of the clones is not carried over; for the studies checked, unresolved V genes explain less than half of this, and the remainder is unexplained. The V and J calls and clone size come from that table; D and trimming were worked out from the DNA. The sample includes approximately 50,000 clones, with roughly four fifths observed a single time. The top ten constitute approximately 2.9% of the sample.

The CDR3 sequence holds 20 residues, the cysteine and phenylalanine included. Here the CDR3 DNA is all that survives: 60 bases in frame from base 1. The germline V gene provides CDR1 MGHRA and CDR2 YSYEKL. V is clipped by 3 bases and J by 2 bases, and the sequence between their germline boundaries is 28 bases long. The sample's time point, from its label and the paper: pretreatment peripheral blood. The cohort included 29 patients with locally advanced or metastatic urothelial carcinoma who were treated at Memorial Sloan Kettering on a trial protocol. Peripheral blood mononuclear cells were collected pretreatment and during treatment, with between 1 and 8 total time points per patient. The Qiagen DNeasy Blood extraction kit was used to purify genomic DNA from total PBMCs and tumor samples. PBMCs were collected pretreatment and during treatment, and were isolated and stored as previously described.

These data originate in a study of PD-L1 blockade in urothelial cancer (dated by TCRdb to the late 2010s). For the wider study: Therapy was started at some point between 2014 and 2016 for all patients, and atezolizumab 1,200 mg was administered intravenously every 3 weeks. Pretreatment tumor samples and matched peripheral blood, collected serially before and after atezolizumab treatment, underwent TCR sequencing. Nine patients reached durable clinical benefit, while 20 or so patients did not. Some 30 patients had pretreatment blood TCR-seq, about 25 had at least one posttreatment blood collection, and about 25 had tumor TCR-seq. In the same patients, whole exome sequencing and RNA sequencing of pretreatment tumors were performed in addition to TCR sequencing. Blood samples were analyzed at 3 weeks after treatment start (second dose) and at 6 weeks after treatment start. An ECOG performance status of 0 or 1 was recorded for the patients, and 0 to 3 prior chemotherapy regimens had been received by the patients. Durable clinical benefit was defined as progression-free survival longer than 6 months, and TCR features were also tested against progression-free and overall survival. About 90% of the roughly 29 patients were identified as males with urothelial cancer of bladder origin, and a prior smoking history was reported by 18 of 29 patients. Blood samples gave median yields of around 150,000 T cells and 83,000 or so unique TCRs, along with a median clonality of 0.080. An exploratory multi-omic analysis was conducted of the somatic, immune and clinical correlates of response to PD-L1 blockade with atezolizumab in urothelial cancer. Results and caveats for the whole study, not just this receptor: A pretreatment peripheral blood TCR clonality below the median was linked to improved progression-free and overall survival. Patients with durable benefit showed greater expansion of tumor-associated TCR clones in peripheral blood 3 weeks after starting treatment (n of about 22, p = 0.022). Because the sample size was small (n ≈ 31) and many of the analyses were exploratory, the results are meant to be hypothesis-generating.

The sequence derives from a man between 65 and 85 years old with urothelial cancer. The rearrangement joined TRBV4-1 to TRBJ2-5; the D segment could be TRBD2, given 6 matching bases. The sequencing used PBMCs, collected around atezolizumab (anti-PD-L1) treatment. The CDR3 region reads CASSQRITGGVYREQETQYF. The DNA reads as follows: TGCGCCAGCAGCCAGAGAATCACCGGAGGGGTTTATAGGGAACAAGAGACCCAGTACTTC.